Presented here are 2 T cell receptor beta chains from one specimen sequenced in a study of shared clonotypes between healthy human individuals. Only in-frame clones appear in the TCRdb table, and some are missing; sequencing was by immunoSEQ multiplex PCR. The sample lists around 500,000 clones, approximately 80% occurring once. Sample: PBMCs. All receptors derive from a woman aged 35 to 49 in good health. Some clones in this sample may be carry-over from other donors' samples.

Many counts were recorded for this clone. The chain recombines TRBV30 with TRBJ2-1, with 13 bases lining up with TRBD2. The germline V gene has CDR1 GTSNPN and CDR2 SVGIG (reference sequence). The CDR3 length is 15 residues. V lost 3 bases, J lost 9 bases, and 8 bases stayed unmatched. The CDR3 reads CAWSGLAGVDSEQFF. CDR3 nucleotides: TGTGCCTGGAGCGGACTAGCGGGAGTGGATAGTGAGCAGTTCTTC.

The chain links TRBV10-3 to TRBJ2-3, with 10 bases that match TRBD2. J was trimmed by 1 base and V by 11 bases; bases with no gene match: 9. CDR1 is ENHRY and CDR2 is SYGVKD in the germline V gene. The CDR3 loop spans 15 amino acids. Here the CDR3 reads CALSGRAGGTDTQYF. The CDR3 DNA is TGTGCCCTAAGCGGGAGGGCCGGGGGCACAGATACGCAGTATTTT.